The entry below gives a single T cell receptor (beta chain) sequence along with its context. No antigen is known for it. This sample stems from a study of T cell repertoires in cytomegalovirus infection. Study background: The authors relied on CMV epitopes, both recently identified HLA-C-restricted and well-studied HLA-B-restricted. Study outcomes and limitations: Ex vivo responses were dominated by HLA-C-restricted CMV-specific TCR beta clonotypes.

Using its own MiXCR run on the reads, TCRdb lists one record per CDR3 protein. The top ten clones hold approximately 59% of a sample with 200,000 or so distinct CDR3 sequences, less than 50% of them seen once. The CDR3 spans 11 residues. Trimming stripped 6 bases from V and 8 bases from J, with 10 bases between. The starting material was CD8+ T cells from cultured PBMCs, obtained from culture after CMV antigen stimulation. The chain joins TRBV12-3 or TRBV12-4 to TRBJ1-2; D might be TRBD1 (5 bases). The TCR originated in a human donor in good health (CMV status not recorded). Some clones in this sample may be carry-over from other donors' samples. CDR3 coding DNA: TGTGCCAGCAGCCGGGACGAAGGCTACACCTTC. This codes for CASSRDEGYTF.